This TCR beta chain is drawn from a study of blood T cell repertoires in COVID-19. Study as a whole: COVID-19 samples, acute and convalescent, were from the United States, Italy and Spain.

The study counted Cohort 3 donors as recovered given two negative PCRs, clearance, or symptom resolution. Germline V CDR1 and CDR2: LGHNA, YNFKEQ. This CDR3 spans 17 amino acids. V was trimmed by 5 bases and J by 4 bases, leaving 23 bases between them. Assay: immunoSEQ multiplex PCR; the TCRdb copy retains only in-frame clones and omits some. This table has hundreds of thousands of clones, about 88% appearing once. This chain uses TRBV4-2 with TRBJ1-2, with D tentatively TRBD1 (5 bases). The specimen sequenced was PBMCs or T cells enriched from blood (not recorded which). This TCR came from a woman between 40 and 50 years old who had recovered from COVID-19. The CDR3 here is CASSFGGQPNWGYGYTF. The CDR3 DNA reads as TGTGCCAGCAGCTTCGGGGGTCAGCCGAACTGGGGCTATGGCTACACCTTC.